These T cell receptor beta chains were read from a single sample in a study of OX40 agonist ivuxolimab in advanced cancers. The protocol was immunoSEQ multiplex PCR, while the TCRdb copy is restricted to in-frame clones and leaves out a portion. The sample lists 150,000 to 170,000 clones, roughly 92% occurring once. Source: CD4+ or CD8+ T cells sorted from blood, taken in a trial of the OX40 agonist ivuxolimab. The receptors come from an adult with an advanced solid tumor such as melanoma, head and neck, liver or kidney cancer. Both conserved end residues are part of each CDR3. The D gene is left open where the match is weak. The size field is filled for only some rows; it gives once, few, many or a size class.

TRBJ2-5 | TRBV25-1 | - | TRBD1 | TGTGCCAGCAGTGTAACAGGGGGGGAGACCCAGTACTTC | CASSVTGGETQYF
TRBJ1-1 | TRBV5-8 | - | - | TGTGCCAGCAGCTTGGGACTTGTACCGAGGGGGACTGAAGCTTTCTTT | CASSLGLVPRGTEAFF
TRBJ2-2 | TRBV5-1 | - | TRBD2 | TGCGCCAGCGGCGGGGTAGCGGGGGATGGCACCGGGGAGCTGTTTTTT | CASGGVAGDGTGELFF
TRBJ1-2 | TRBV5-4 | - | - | TGTGCCAGCAGCTCGTATGGCGGGGGCCGCCTGAGTAGAGGCTACACCTTC | CASSSYGGGRLSRGYTF
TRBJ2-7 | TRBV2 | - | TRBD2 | TGTGCCAGCAGCCCCGTTTTCGGGGGGTCCTCCTACGAGCAGTACTTC | CASSPVFGGSSYEQYF
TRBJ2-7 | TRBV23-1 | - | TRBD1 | TGCGCCAGCAGCCACTACTCGACAGGGGACGAGCAGTACTTC | CASSHYSTGDEQYF
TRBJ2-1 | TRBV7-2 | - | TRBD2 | TGTGCCAGCAGCTTAGGCGGGGGGGCCAATGAGCAGTTCTTC | CASSLGGGANEQFF
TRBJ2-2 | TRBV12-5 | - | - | TGTGCTAGTGGTTTGGGACGCAGTGGCGGGGAGCTGTTTTTT | CASGLGRSGGELFF
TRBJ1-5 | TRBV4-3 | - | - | TGCGCCAGCAGCCAAGATTTGGGGGCAGCTCAGCCCCAGCATTTT | CASSQDLGAAQPQHF
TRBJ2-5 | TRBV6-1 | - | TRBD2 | TGTGCCAGCAGTGAAGTTGGGGGGGGAAAAAAGACCCAGTACTTC | CASSEVGGGKKTQYF
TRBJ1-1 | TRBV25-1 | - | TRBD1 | TGTGCCAGCAGTGCTACACAGGGGGCTGGGAACACTGAAGCTTTCTTT | CASSATQGAGNTEAFF
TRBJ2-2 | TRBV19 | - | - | TGTGCCCTTAGGCAGCTCGAGGCACCCGGGGAGCTGTTTTTT | CALRQLEAPGELFF
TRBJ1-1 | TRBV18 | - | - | TGTGCCAGCTCGCTCTACAGGGAGACTGAAGCTTTCTTT | CASSLYRETEAFF
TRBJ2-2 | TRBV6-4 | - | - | TGTGCCAGCAGGCGGACGAACACCGGGGAGCTGTTTTTT | CASRRTNTGELFF
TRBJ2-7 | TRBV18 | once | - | TGTGCCAGCTCCCACGACAGTACCTACGAGCAGTACTTC | CASSHDSTYEQYF
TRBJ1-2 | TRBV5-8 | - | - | TGTGCCAGCAGCTTGGTTGTTAGGGCGAACTATGGCTACACCTTC | CASSLVVRANYGYTF
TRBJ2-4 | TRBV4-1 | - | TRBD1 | TGCGCCAGCAGCCCTGGAGCGGGACAGGGGACGGACATTCAGTACTTC | CASSPGAGQGTDIQYF
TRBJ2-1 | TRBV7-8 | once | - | TGTGCCAGCAGCTTAGTTGGTCCATACAATGAGCAGTTCTTC | CASSLVGPYNEQFF
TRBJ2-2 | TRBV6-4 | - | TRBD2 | TGTGCCAGCAAGGTTCTAGCGGGATCCGATAGCACCGGGGAGCTGTTTTTT | CASKVLAGSDSTGELFF
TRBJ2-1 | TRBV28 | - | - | TGTGCCAGCAGTACCAGGAGGCAGGGCAGATTCAATGAGCAGTTCTTC | CASSTRRQGRFNEQFF
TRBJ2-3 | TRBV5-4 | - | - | TGTGCCAGCAGCTTGCCACTACGCACAGATACGCAGTATTTT | CASSLPLRTDTQYF
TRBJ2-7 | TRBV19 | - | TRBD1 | TGTGCCAGTAGTATAGGGGGGACAGGTATCTACGAGCAGTACTTC | CASSIGGTGIYEQYF
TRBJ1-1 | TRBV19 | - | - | TGTGCCAGTACCATAGGGGGGCTCACTGAAGCTTTCTTT | CASTIGGLTEAFF
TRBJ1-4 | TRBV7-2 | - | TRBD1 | TGTGCCAGCAGCTGGGGGGACAGAGTTAATGAAAAACTGTTTTTT | CASSWGDRVNEKLFF
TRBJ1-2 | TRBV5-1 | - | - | TGCGCCAGCAGCTTGGGTAGCGCCGACTATGGCTACACCTTC | CASSLGSADYGYTF
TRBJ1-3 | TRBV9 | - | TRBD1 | TGTGCCAGCAGCGAAACAGGGGGCGCGGGAAACACCATATATTTT | CASSETGGAGNTIYF
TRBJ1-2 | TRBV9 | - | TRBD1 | TGTGCCAGCAGCTCGCGACAGGGGCGAAGGTATGGCTACACCTTC | CASSSRQGRRYGYTF
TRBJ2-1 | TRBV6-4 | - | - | TGTGCCAGCAGGCCCCTTGGCGGGGTAAACGGTGAGCAGTTCTTC | CASRPLGGVNGEQFF
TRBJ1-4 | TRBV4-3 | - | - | TGCGCCAGCAGCCAAGACAGGATTAATGAAAAACTGTTTTTT | CASSQDRINEKLFF
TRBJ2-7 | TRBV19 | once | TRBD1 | TGTGCCAGTAGTACCGGGGACAGCCTATACGAGCAGTACTTC | CASSTGDSLYEQYF
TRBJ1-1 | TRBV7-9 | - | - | TGTGCCAGCAGCCCTATCTTGACGGTGAACACTGAAGCTTTCTTT | CASSPILTVNTEAFF
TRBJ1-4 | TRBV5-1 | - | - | TGCGCCAGCAGCCTTACGGGGAGAACTAATGAAAAACTGTTTTTT | CASSLTGRTNEKLFF
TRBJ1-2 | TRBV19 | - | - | TGTGCCAGTACATTCGGTGACAGGAACTATGGCTACACCTTC | CASTFGDRNYGYTF
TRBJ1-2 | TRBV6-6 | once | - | TGTGCCACCAGCTCGAACTATGGCTACACCTTC | CATSSNYGYTF
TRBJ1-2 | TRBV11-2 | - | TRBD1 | TGTGCCAGCAGCTTAGGACAGGGTCCTTATGGCTACACCTTC | CASSLGQGPYGYTF
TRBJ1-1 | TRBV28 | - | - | TGTGCCAGCAGTACCCATCGACAGGATCCCACTGAAGCTTTCTTT | CASSTHRQDPTEAFF
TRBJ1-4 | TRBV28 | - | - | TGTGCCAGCAGTTTAGTGGGCGTGGGGGTCGTTAGAGGTGAAAAACTGTTTTTT | CASSLVGVGVVRGEKLFF
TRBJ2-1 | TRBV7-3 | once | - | TGTGCCAGCAGCCTGACGAGGGCGGGGAGGTACAATGAGCAGTTCTTC | CASSLTRAGRYNEQFF
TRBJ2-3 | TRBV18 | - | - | TGTGCCAGCTCACCCTTCAACGGTGCTAGCACAGATACGCAGTATTTT | CASSPFNGASTDTQYF
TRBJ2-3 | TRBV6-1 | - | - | TGTGCCAGCAGTGAACAGCGAGATACGCAGTATTTT | CASSEQRDTQYF
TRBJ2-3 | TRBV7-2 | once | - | TGTGCCAGCAGCTCCGCCTTGGGCCCAGATACGCAGTATTTT | CASSSALGPDTQYF
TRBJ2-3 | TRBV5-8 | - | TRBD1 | TGTGCCAGCAGTTCTACCGGGACAGGGAGCGATACGCAGTATTTT | CASSSTGTGSDTQYF
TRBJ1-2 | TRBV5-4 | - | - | TGTGCCAGCAGCCAAGAACCCACAGGCGGAGGCTACACCTTC | CASSQEPTGGGYTF
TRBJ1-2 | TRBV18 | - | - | TGTGCCAGCTCACCACAAGGGCAGGGTTACTATGGCTACACCTTC | CASSPQGQGYYGYTF